Below are 22 T cell receptor beta chains sequenced from a single sample in a study of radiotherapy plus CTLA-4 blockade in lung cancer. Some clones are missing from TCRdb's copy, which holds only in-frame ones; the method was immunoSEQ multiplex PCR. Among about 91,000 clones listed, roughly 78% were seen once. The input for sequencing was peripheral blood, taken from a patient treated with radiotherapy plus ipilimumab. All receptors come from a human donor with non-small cell lung cancer that progressed on radiotherapy plus ipilimumab.

The sample holds one count of this clone. The V gene is TRBV5-1, the J gene TRBJ2-3; D remains ambiguous. The germline V gene has CDR1 SGHRS and CDR2 YFSETQ. The CDR3 is 13 residues long. V dropped 0 bases and J dropped 3 bases, with 5 bases sitting between them. DNA of the CDR3: TGCGCCAGCAGCTTGGGGAAAACAGATACGCAGTATTTT. This sequence encodes CASSLGKTDTQYF.

The gene calls are TRBV4-1 and TRBJ2-7, with a tentative D call TRBD1 (5 bases). Germline assignment: CDR1 MGHRA and CDR2 YSYEKL. With 1 base removed from V and 1 base from J, the gap between germline ends came to 8 bases. The CDR3 extends over 14 amino acids. DNA for the CDR3: TGCGCCAGCAGCCAAGCCCAGGGTTCCTACGAGCAGTACTTC. This gives the protein CASSQAQGSYEQYF.

The chain couples TRBV27 to TRBJ2-3; 8 bases agree with TRBD1. The trim removed 0 bases at V and 2 bases at J, leaving 4 bases unmatched. The V gene's germline CDR1 is MNHEY and CDR2 SMNVEV (reference sequence). CDR3 length: 16 residues. The CDR3 DNA follows: TGTGCCAGCAGTTTATCGACGACAGGGGTCACAGATACGCAGTATTTT. Translated: CASSLSTTGVTDTQYF.

CDR3 nucleotides: TGTGCCAGCAGCCCAGGCGCGGCCTACGGGGAGCTGTTTTTT. This encodes CASSPGAAYGELFF. This sequence joins TRBV7-2 and TRBJ2-2, with D uncertain. Looked up from germline, CDR1 is SGHTA and CDR2 is FQGNSA. Trimming removed 5 bases at V and 7 bases at J, with 14 bases between. The length of the CDR3 is 14 residues.

This clone was picked up one time. The chain carries TRBV5-1 and TRBJ1-1; no firm D call. The germline CDR1 and CDR2 sequences are SGHRS and YFSETQ. The CDR3 totals 13 residues. V lost 4 bases to trimming and J lost 1 base, with 8 bases between them. The DNA of the CDR3 is TGCGCCAGCAGCGCCAGAGAGAACACTGAAGCTTTCTTT. It encodes CASSARENTEAFF.

The CDR3 DNA reads as TGTGCCAGCAGTGAGAGTCGTGCCTACGAGCAGTACTTC. Amino acids: CASSESRAYEQYF. The chain combines TRBV6-1 with TRBJ2-7; the D is unclear. The V end was cut by 3 bases, the J end by 2 bases, with 8 bases between. From germline, CDR1 is MNHNS and CDR2 SASEGT. The CDR3 consists of 13 residues.

The chain carries TRBV6-6 and TRBJ1-5, with D possibly being TRBD1 (5 bases). This CDR3 is 16 amino acids long. Per germline, CDR1 MNHNY and CDR2 SVGAGI (reference sequence). Trimming removed 5 bases at V and 2 bases at J, with 16 bases between. The CDR3 is CASSIHSRDGNQPQHF. The CDR3 DNA sequence: TGTGCCAGCAGTATTCACAGCCGGGACGGCAATCAGCCCCAGCATTTT.

The rearrangement uses TRBV27 and TRBJ1-2, with D hard to call. Germline V gives CDR1 MNHEY, CDR2 SMNVEV (reference sequence). This CDR3 is 13 amino acids long. Trimming left V 2 bases short and J 8 bases short, with 12 bases between. CDR3 coding DNA: TGTGCCAGCAGTTTAAGTCCCGGAAGGGGCTACACCTTC. Translating gives CASSLSPGRGYTF.

A note on this clone: The sample contains more than one DNA sequence encoding this CDR3. The chain carries TRBV4-1 and TRBJ1-1, with D unresolved. The germline V and J ends were trimmed by 0 bases and 1 base, with 3 bases remaining between them. The CDR3 loop spans 13 amino acids. The germline gives CDR1 MGHRA, CDR2 YSYEKL. This chain's CDR3 is CASSQDRNTEAFF. The CDR3 DNA is TGCGCCAGCAGCCAAGACAGGAACACTGAAGCTTTCTTT.

This chain links TRBV29-1 with TRBJ2-2; D could derive from TRBD1 or TRBD2 (5 bases each). CDR3 length: 15 residues. The germline CDR1 and CDR2 sequences are SQVTM and ANQGSEA. The ends were cut back, 2 bases at V and 0 bases at J, with 10 bases in the middle. CDR3 amino acids: CSVEKGRANTGELFF. CDR3 nucleotides: TGCAGCGTTGAAAAGGGACGAGCGAACACCGGGGAGCTGTTTTTT.

There are a few counts of this clone. CDR3 sequence (DNA): TGTGCCAGCAGCTCCCGTGGGGCCCGGGGAGAGACCCAGTACTTC. It translates to CASSSRGARGETQYF. J is TRBJ2-5 and V is TRBV6-5, with D perhaps given as TRBD1 or TRBD2 (5 bases each). From germline, CDR1 is MNHEY and CDR2 SVGAGI. Trimming cost V 6 bases and J 4 bases, with 18 bases left between them. This CDR3 region has 15 residues.

The chain employs TRBV6-1 and TRBJ1-1; D possibly corresponds to TRBD1 (5 bases). The germline V gene has CDR1 MNHNS and CDR2 SASEGT. The CDR3 totals 14 residues. V lost 2 bases, J lost 2 bases, and 9 bases lay in between. The CDR3 DNA follows: TGTGCCAGCAGTGAACCAGGGACTAACACTGAAGCTTTCTTT. Translating it yields CASSEPGTNTEAFF.

This clone was seen a single time. The germline gene is not matched at one end of the junction; a read error may be the cause. The chain carries TRBV4-2 and TRBJ2-2; 8 nucleotides match TRBD2. The CDR3 length is 18 residues. Germline loops: CDR1 LGHNA, CDR2 YNFKEQ. In nucleotides, the CDR3 is TGTGCCAGCAGCCAAGGGAGGGGTAGCGGGGTGAACACCGGGGAGCTGCTTTTT. It codes for CASSQGRGSGVNTGELLF.

The chain couples TRBV10-3 to TRBJ1-1; D perhaps matches TRBD1 (6 bases). CDR3 length: 13 residues. Germline V gives CDR1 ENHRY, CDR2 SYGVKD. V was pared by 10 bases and J by 3 bases, with 15 bases between. CDR3 DNA sequence: TGTGCCACGTACAGGGATGAAGACACTGAAGCTTTCTTT. This translates into CATYRDEDTEAFF.

The genes are TRBV28 and TRBJ2-1; 11 bases line up with TRBD2. The CDR3 covers 14 residues. Per germline, CDR1 MDHEN and CDR2 SYDVKM. Losses at the gene ends were 5 bases for V and 12 bases for J; bases not matched to a gene: 9. Here the CDR3 reads CASSQGLAGGRQFF. DNA of the CDR3: TGTGCCAGCAGTCAGGGTCTAGCGGGAGGTAGGCAGTTCTTC.

The genes are TRBV5-1 and TRBJ1-6, with a tentative D call TRBD1 (6 bases). V shed 0 bases and J shed 4 bases, with 11 bases lying between them. Looked up from germline, CDR1 is SGHRS and CDR2 is YFSETQ. The CDR3 is made up of 16 amino acids. The CDR3 region is CASSLAGTQYNSPLHF. In nucleotides, the CDR3 is TGCGCCAGCAGCTTGGCCGGGACACAGTATAATTCACCCCTCCACTTT. The full variable domain, with the rest looked up from reference TRBV5-1 and TRBJ1-6, is KAGVTQTPRYLIKTRGQQVTLSCSPISGHRSVSWYQQTPGQGLQFLFEYFSETQRNKGNFPGRFSGRQFSNSRSEMNVSTLELGDSALYLCASSLAGTQYNSPLHFGNGTRLTVT.

The chain carries TRBV13 and TRBJ2-1; no definite D call. Germline V CDR1 and CDR2: PRHDT, FYEKMQ (reference sequence). The CDR3 covers 13 residues. V was clipped by 3 bases and J by 3 bases, with 6 bases between them. The CDR3 sequence: CASSFSLYNEQFF. In nucleotides, the CDR3 is TGTGCCAGCAGCTTTAGCCTCTACAATGAGCAGTTCTTC.

J is TRBJ1-4 and V is TRBV9; 9 nucleotides agree with TRBD1. Germline CDR1 SGDLS, CDR2 YYNGEE. The V and J ends lost 0 bases and 7 bases, in that order; junction bases with no gene match: 7. The CDR3 is made up of 16 amino acids. The CDR3 is CASSVGTGVRGEKLFF. Here the CDR3 DNA reads TGTGCCAGCAGCGTAGGGACAGGGGTGCGGGGTGAAAAACTGTTTTTT.

The gene calls are TRBV2 and TRBJ1-1; D might be TRBD1 (5 bases). V lost 3 bases, J lost 2 bases, and 13 bases lay in between. Germline V gene sequence: CDR1 SNHLY, CDR2 FYNNEI. The CDR3 covers 15 residues. CDR3: CASSDGGGDNTEAFF. CDR3 bases: TGTGCCAGCAGTGATGGCGGCGGGGACAACACTGAAGCTTTCTTT.

The J gene is TRBJ1-1, the V gene TRBV7-9, with D maybe TRBD1 (6 bases). The CDR3 is made up of 16 amino acids. With 1 base removed from V and 5 bases from J, the gap between germline ends came to 17 bases. The germline V gene encodes CDR1 SEHNR and CDR2 FQNEAQ (reference sequence). The CDR3 protein is CASSLGLGGLVTEAFF. CDR3 coding DNA: TGTGCCAGCAGCTTAGGGCTGGGGGGCCTAGTGACTGAAGCTTTCTTT.

The CDR3 spells CASSLGGTNSPLHF. Here the CDR3 DNA reads TGTGCCAGCAGCCTTGGGGGGACTAATTCACCCCTCCACTTT. This chain uses TRBV7-9 with TRBJ1-6; D might be TRBD1 (5 bases). The ends were cut back, 5 bases at V and 6 bases at J, with 11 bases in the middle. Germline CDR1 reads SEHNR; CDR2 reads FQNEAQ (reference sequence). This CDR3 has 14 residues.

J is TRBJ2-1 and V is TRBV5-4; D is possibly TRBD1 (5 bases). The V end was cut by 2 bases, the J end by 8 bases, with 14 bases between. Germline loops: CDR1 SGHNT, CDR2 YYREEE (reference sequence). This CDR3 is built from 14 residues. The chain's CDR3 is CASSLTLGAYEQFF. The CDR3 DNA is TGTGCCAGCAGCTTAACCTTAGGGGCTTATGAGCAGTTCTTC.